The 29 T cell receptor beta chains presented below share a single source sample, sequenced in a study of vaccination and CD4 T cells after COVID-19. Antigens for these TCRs are unknown. The sample's treatment: roughly ten-day PBMC culture with coronavirus spike peptide pools or control peptides (ViraFEST assay). With the Oncomine TCR Beta short-read assay, DNA from cultured CD4+ T cells was sequenced. TCRdb re-analysed the PCR reads in MiXCR, keeping a single row per CDR3 protein. The sample holds 15,000 to 25,000 distinct CDR3 sequences, around 52% seen once. Sequencing used CD4+ T cells from blood, cultured in vitro. The receptors come from a human donor who had recovered from COVID-19.

This clonotype has more than one count but fewer than ten. The gene calls are TRBV20-1 and TRBJ1-5; D unresolved. Trimming stripped 4 bases from V and 2 bases from J, with 15 bases between. CDR1 is DFQATT and CDR2 is SNEGSKA in the germline V gene (reference sequence). This CDR3 has 15 amino acids. In nucleotides, the CDR3 is TGCAGTGCTACGGACCCCGGAGGAGGCAATCAGCCCCAGCATTTT. Its translation: CSATDPGGGNQPQHF.

This clonotype has more than one count but fewer than ten. The chain combines TRBV20-1 with TRBJ2-2; D possibly corresponds to TRBD2 (5 bases). Germline CDR1 is DFQATT and CDR2 is SNEGSKA (reference sequence). Deletions cut 1 base from V and 6 bases from J, with 12 bases between. CDR3 length: 14 amino acids. CDR3 sequence reads: CSARGYGVAGELFF. The CDR3 region has the DNA TGCAGTGCTAGAGGTTACGGGGTCGCCGGGGAGCTGTTTTTT.

The chain uses TRBV6-2 or TRBV6-3 and TRBJ1-1, with no clear D. The CDR3 consists of 13 residues. Germline V gene sequence: CDR1 MNHEY, CDR2 SVGEGT. Trimming cost V 2 bases and J 3 bases, with 7 bases left between them. The CDR3 DNA is TGTGCCAGCAGTTACCGGCAGGACACTGAAGCTTTCTTT. Translating it yields CASSYRQDTEAFF.

The chain links TRBV18 to TRBJ2-2; 8 positions match TRBD1. The V gene end was trimmed by 6 bases and the J gene end by 6 bases; junction bases not matched to a gene: 6. CDR1 is KGHSH, CDR2 LQKENI, per germline. The CDR3 runs 14 residues. The chain's CDR3 is CASSWGQASGELFF. CDR3 DNA sequence: TGTGCCAGCTCCTGGGGACAGGCTTCCGGGGAGCTGTTTTTT.

In this sample, this clonotype turned up a few times. The chain is built from TRBV12-3 or TRBV12-4 and TRBJ2-7; possible D gene TRBD1, 6 bases. CDR3 length equals 15 residues. Trimming stripped 6 bases from V and 2 bases from J, with 17 bases between. CDR3 sequence (DNA): TGTGCCAGCAGCTCAGGGGTACACCGGACCTACGAGCAGTACTTC. Its translation is CASSSGVHRTYEQYF.

The V gene is TRBV7-2, the J gene TRBJ2-3; the match to TRBD2 covers 12 bases. The CDR3 loop spans 17 amino acids. Germline trimming cut 5 bases from V and 0 bases from J; bases unmatched to any gene: 6. Per germline, CDR1 SGHTA and CDR2 FQGNSA. The CDR3 sequence is CASSGTSGRTSTDTQYF. The CDR3 coding sequence is TGTGCCAGCAGCGGGACTAGCGGGCGTACTAGCACAGATACGCAGTATTTT.

The chain uses TRBV27 and TRBJ2-2, with D perhaps matching TRBD1 or TRBD2 (5 bases each). The CDR3 runs to 14 residues. Germline V gene data show CDR1 as MNHEY and CDR2 as SMNVEV (reference sequence). V was clipped by 6 bases and J by 2 bases, with 10 bases between them. CDR3 nucleotides: TGTGCCAGCAGAGGGACGCGAAACACCGGGGAGCTGTTTTTT. Protein product: CASRGTRNTGELFF.

This clonotype was observed a few times. CDR3 in DNA: TGCAGTGCTCTACAGGGGGCTCAAGGCTACACCTTC. Translating gives CSALQGAQGYTF. The chain uses TRBV20-1 and TRBJ1-2; 9 positions agree with TRBD1. This CDR3 spans 12 amino acids. The germline gives CDR1 DFQATT, CDR2 SNEGSKA (reference sequence). Trimming at V came to 5 bases and at J to 8 bases, leaving 6 bases not matched to a gene.

V and J are TRBV11-3 and TRBJ1-6; D may be TRBD1 (5 bases). V was pared by 4 bases and J by 0 bases, with 7 bases between. There are 15 residues in the CDR3. Germline CDR1 and CDR2: SGHNT and YENEEA. This CDR3 reads CASSSQGSYNSPLHF. The CDR3 coding sequence is TGTGCCAGCAGCTCGCAGGGCTCCTATAATTCACCCCTCCACTTT.

This clonotype was seen more than once but under ten times. The chain couples TRBV11-2 to TRBJ1-2; weak D call: TRBD1 (5 bases). The germline V gene encodes CDR1 SGHAT and CDR2 FQNNGV. This CDR3 region has 14 residues. Trimming removed 6 bases from V and 2 bases from J, with 13 bases in between. CDR3: CASSSSGGNYGYTF. The CDR3 DNA is TGTGCCAGCAGTTCATCCGGGGGGAACTATGGCTACACCTTC.

The chain is built from TRBV28 and TRBJ1-1, with a weak D call TRBD1 (6 bases). This CDR3 spans 12 amino acids. Per germline, CDR1 MDHEN and CDR2 SYDVKM. Between the trimmed V and J ends, which lost 8 bases and 4 bases, there was a span of 11 bases. In DNA, the CDR3 is TGTGCCAGCGGGGGCATTCTCACTGAAGCTTTCTTT. Translating gives CASGGILTEAFF.

The chain links TRBV28 to TRBJ2-5; no reliable D call. Deletions cut 5 bases from V and 2 bases from J, with 9 bases between. This CDR3 comprises 13 residues. CDR1 MDHEN and CDR2 SYDVKM come from the germline V gene. The CDR3 is CASSPDFQETQYF. CDR3 DNA: TGTGCCAGCAGTCCAGACTTTCAAGAGACCCAGTACTTC.

The rearrangement joins TRBV5-1 to TRBJ1-5; D ambiguous. Germline CDR1 reads SGHRS; CDR2 reads YFSETQ. The CDR3 runs to 15 residues. Trimming cost V 0 bases and J 0 bases, with 7 bases left between them. The CDR3 sequence: CASSLDGDSNQPQHF. The DNA for the CDR3 is TGCGCCAGCAGCTTGGACGGGGATAGCAATCAGCCCCAGCATTTT.

The rearrangement joins TRBV10-3 to TRBJ2-3, with TRBD2 identical over 7 bases. Germline V CDR1 and CDR2: ENHRY, SYGVKD. J gave up 4 bases and V 9 bases, and 4 bases lay outside the gene matches. This CDR3 contains 12 residues. CDR3 in amino acids: CAIGLDSDTQYF. DNA for the CDR3: TGTGCCATAGGACTAGATTCAGATACGCAGTATTTT.

V gene TRBV14 combines with J gene TRBJ1-2; possibly TRBD1 for D (6 bases). The CDR3 has 17 amino acids. The V end was cut by 1 base, the J end by 4 bases, with 19 bases between. Germline V gives CDR1 SGHDN, CDR2 FVKESK. The CDR3 sequence is CASSQAPGKGELYGYTF. The CDR3 DNA follows: TGTGCCAGCAGCCAAGCCCCCGGAAAGGGGGAGCTCTATGGCTACACCTTC.

The genes are TRBV20-1 and TRBJ2-2, with D unclear. CDR3 length: 12 residues. In germline, CDR1 is DFQATT, CDR2 SNEGSKA (reference sequence). Trimming stripped 3 bases from V and 6 bases from J, with 8 bases between. The CDR3 coding sequence is TGCAGTGCTAGTTTCGCGGCCGGGGAGCTGTTTTTT. Encoded protein: CSASFAAGELFF.

The chain combines TRBV29-1 with TRBJ2-7, with 10 bases aligning to TRBD1. The CDR3 is made up of 13 amino acids. V lost 5 bases and J lost 4; bases outside the gene matches: 5. Germline V gene sequence: CDR1 SQVTM, CDR2 ANQGSEA. The CDR3 is CSVRTGGGYEQYF. The CDR3 coding sequence is TGCAGCGTTCGGACAGGGGGAGGTTACGAGCAGTACTTC.

V and J are TRBV20-1 and TRBJ2-5; 9 bases fit TRBD2. V shed 3 bases and J 2 bases; nucleotides not matched to a gene: 1. The CDR3 contains 13 residues. CDR1 DFQATT and CDR2 SNEGSKA come from the germline V gene (reference sequence). Here the CDR3 reads CSARGLAQETQYF. For the CDR3, the DNA is TGCAGTGCTAGGGGACTAGCTCAAGAGACCCAGTACTTC.

The genes are TRBV6-2 or TRBV6-3 and TRBJ2-3, with 9 nucleotides matching TRBD2. CDR3 length: 14 residues. V was clipped by 7 bases and J by 0 bases; unmatched bases: 2. Germline V CDR1 and CDR2: MNHEY, SVGEGT. In DNA, the CDR3 is TGTGCCAGCAACCTAGCGGGAAGCACAGATACGCAGTATTTT. It specifies CASNLAGSTDTQYF.

J is TRBJ2-2 and V is TRBV6-5, with a possible D match to TRBD1 (6 bases). The CDR3 covers 18 residues. The germline V and J ends were trimmed by 1 base and 1 base, with 16 bases remaining between them. Germline V gene data show CDR1 as MNHEY and CDR2 as SVGAGI. In DNA, the CDR3 is TGTGCCAGCAGTTACTGGACACCGGACAGCGAGAACACCGGGGAGCTGTTTTTT. It is translated as CASSYWTPDSENTGELFF.

The chain uses TRBV15 and TRBJ1-2, with TRBD1 matching over 9 bases. The V segment lost 1 base and the J segment 4 bases; nucleotides outside the gene matches: 7. There are 16 residues in the CDR3. The germline gives CDR1 LNHNV, CDR2 YYDKDF (reference sequence). This chain's CDR3 is CATSRGPGQGLYGYTF. The CDR3 DNA is TGTGCCACCAGCAGAGGTCCGGGACAGGGACTCTATGGCTACACCTTC.

This chain uses TRBV7-2 with TRBJ2-1; 8 positions agree with TRBD2. The V and J ends lost 5 bases and 9 bases, in that order; junction bases with no gene match: 12. The CDR3 spans 15 residues. The V gene's germline CDR1 is SGHTA and CDR2 FQGNSA. As DNA, the CDR3 is TGTGCCAGCAGCCCTCGGGGGGGCCGGTTTGTTGAGCAGTTCTTC. Residues: CASSPRGGRFVEQFF.

A remark on this clonotype: The limits of the CDR3 on the DNA are not certain, so only TCRdb's listed CDR3 is given. The J gene is TRBJ2-7, the V gene TRBV7-2; TRBD1, the table's D call, was not compared with the DNA. The germline V gene has CDR1 SGHTA and CDR2 FQGNSA. The CDR3 is made up of 24 amino acids, end residues included. The CDR3 loop reads CASTNQTSMYLCASSFRDRYEQYF.

The J gene is TRBJ2-7, the V gene TRBV20-1; a possible D gene is TRBD1 (6 bases). The germline CDR1 and CDR2 sequences are DFQATT and SNEGSKA (reference sequence). The CDR3 runs 15 residues. Trimming took 1 base from V and 1 from J, leaving 14 bases between them. Here the CDR3 DNA reads TGCAGTGCTAGAGCAGGGGCCTACATTTCCTACGAGCAGTACTTC. Protein product: CSARAGAYISYEQYF.

This clonotype occurred a few times. This chain connects TRBV20-1 to TRBJ1-6; 11 bases match TRBD1. CDR1 is DFQATT, CDR2 SNEGSKA, per germline (reference sequence). V was clipped by 0 bases and J by 9 bases; unmatched bases: 4. This CDR3 is built from 15 residues. CDR3 bases: TGCAGTGCTAGAGAGGACAGGGGGCGAAGTTCACCCCTCCACTTT. This translates into CSAREDRGRSSPLHF.

The V call is TRBV6-1, the J call TRBJ1-2; D possibly corresponds to TRBD1 (6 bases). The CDR3 consists of 13 residues. V dropped 11 bases and J dropped 0 bases, with 13 bases sitting between them. Looked up from germline, CDR1 is MNHNS and CDR2 is SASEGT. CDR3 in DNA: TGTGCCGGACGACAGGCATCTAACTATGGCTACACCTTC. Translated, it gives CAGRQASNYGYTF.

V is TRBV6-1 and J is TRBJ2-5, with unresolved D. This CDR3 has 14 residues. V lost 6 bases and J lost 1, with 12 bases in between. Germline CDR1 MNHNS, CDR2 SASEGT. The CDR3 protein is CASSLSRSQETQYF. The CDR3 nucleotides read TGTGCCAGCAGCCTAAGCCGAAGCCAAGAGACCCAGTACTTC.

The chain combines TRBV12-5 with TRBJ2-3; no definite D call. This CDR3 spans 14 amino acids. Per the germline V gene, CDR1 is LGHNT and CDR2 is FRNRAP. V was clipped by 1 base and J by 2 bases, with 7 bases between them. The CDR3 here is CASGLGQNTDTQYF. CDR3 DNA: TGTGCTAGTGGTTTGGGTCAGAACACAGATACGCAGTATTTT.

This clonotype was observed a handful of times. The chain couples TRBV7-9 to TRBJ2-3; 10 bases agree with TRBD2. The ends lost 4 bases at V and 6 bases at J; junction bases unmatched: 4. Germline V gene sequence: CDR1 SEHNR, CDR2 FQNEAQ (reference sequence). This CDR3 has 14 residues. This CDR3 reads CASSSLAGEDTQYF. In DNA form, the CDR3 reads TGTGCCAGCAGCTCGCTAGCGGGGGAGGATACGCAGTATTTT.